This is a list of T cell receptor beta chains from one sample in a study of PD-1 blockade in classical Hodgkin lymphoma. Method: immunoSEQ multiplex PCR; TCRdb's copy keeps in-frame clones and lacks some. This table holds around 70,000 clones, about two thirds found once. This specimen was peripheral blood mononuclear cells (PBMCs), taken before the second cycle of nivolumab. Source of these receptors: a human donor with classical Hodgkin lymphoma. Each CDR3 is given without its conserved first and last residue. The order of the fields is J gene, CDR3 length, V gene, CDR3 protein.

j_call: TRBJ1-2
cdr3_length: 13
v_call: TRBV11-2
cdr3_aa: ASSLVEPGKNGYT

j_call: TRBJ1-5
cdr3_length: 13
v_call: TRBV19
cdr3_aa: ASSESGQLNQPQH

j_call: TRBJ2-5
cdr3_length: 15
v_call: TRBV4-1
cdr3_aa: ASSQEQGAGAQETQY

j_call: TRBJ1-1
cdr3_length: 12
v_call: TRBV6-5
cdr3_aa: ASSPIGGHTEAF

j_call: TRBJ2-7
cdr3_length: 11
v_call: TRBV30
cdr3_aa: AWSFGQGDEQY

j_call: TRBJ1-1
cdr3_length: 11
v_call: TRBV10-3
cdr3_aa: AIRTGTNTEAF

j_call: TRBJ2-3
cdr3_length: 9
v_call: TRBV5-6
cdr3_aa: ASSLGGLQY

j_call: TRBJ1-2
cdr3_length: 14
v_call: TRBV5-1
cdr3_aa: ASSPNPGSPQRGYT

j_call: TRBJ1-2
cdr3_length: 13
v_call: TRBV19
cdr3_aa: ASSPPQGRGSGYT

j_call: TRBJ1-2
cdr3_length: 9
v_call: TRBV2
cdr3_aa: ASSYDRNYT

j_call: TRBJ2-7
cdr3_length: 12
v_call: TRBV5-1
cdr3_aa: ASAPDTTSYEQY

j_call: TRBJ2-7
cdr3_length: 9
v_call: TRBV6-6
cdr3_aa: ASRPVSRQY

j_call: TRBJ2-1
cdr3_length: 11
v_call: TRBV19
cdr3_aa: ASRNSGENEQF

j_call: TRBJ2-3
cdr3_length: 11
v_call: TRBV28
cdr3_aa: ASSMGRTDTQY

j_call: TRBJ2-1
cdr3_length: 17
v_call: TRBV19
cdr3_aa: ASSNPGWGDSSLSGEQF

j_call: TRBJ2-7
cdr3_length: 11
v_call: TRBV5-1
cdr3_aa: ASSLSGVAEQY

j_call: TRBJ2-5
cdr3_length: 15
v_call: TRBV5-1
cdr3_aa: ASSLFSTSGLAETQY

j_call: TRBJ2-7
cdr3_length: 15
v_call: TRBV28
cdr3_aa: ASSFSAREEVSYEQY

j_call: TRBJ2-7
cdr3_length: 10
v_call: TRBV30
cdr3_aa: AWSATGNEQY

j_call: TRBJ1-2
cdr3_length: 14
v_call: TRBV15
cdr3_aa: ATSSMWAEANYGYT

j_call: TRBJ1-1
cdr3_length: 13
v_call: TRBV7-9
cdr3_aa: ASSLATGVGTEAF

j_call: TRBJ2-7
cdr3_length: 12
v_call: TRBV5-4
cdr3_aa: ASSLADTPYEQY

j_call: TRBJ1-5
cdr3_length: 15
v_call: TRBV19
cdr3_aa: ASSINPGAVPVQPQH

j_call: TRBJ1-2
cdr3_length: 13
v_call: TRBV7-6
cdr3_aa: ASSLGGSGAYGYT

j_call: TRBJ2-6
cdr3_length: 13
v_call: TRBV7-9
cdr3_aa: ASNQGGFGANVLT

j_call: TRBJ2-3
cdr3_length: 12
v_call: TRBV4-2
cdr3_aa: ASSQFKTADTQY

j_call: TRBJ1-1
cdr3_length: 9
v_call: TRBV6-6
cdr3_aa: ASSNSGRAF

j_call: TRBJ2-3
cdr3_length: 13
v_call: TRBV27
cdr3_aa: ASSLYQGGTDTQY

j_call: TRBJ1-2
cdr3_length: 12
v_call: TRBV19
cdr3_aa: ASSTNGANYGYT

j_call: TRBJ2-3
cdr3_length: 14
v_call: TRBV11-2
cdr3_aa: ASSLVSGLAKDTQY

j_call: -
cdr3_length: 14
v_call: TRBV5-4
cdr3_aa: ASSPYSGRAAYEQY

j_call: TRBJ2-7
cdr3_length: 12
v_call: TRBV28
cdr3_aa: AVHPSGRPYEQY

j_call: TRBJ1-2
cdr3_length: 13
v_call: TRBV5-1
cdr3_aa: ASSLDQGAIDGYT

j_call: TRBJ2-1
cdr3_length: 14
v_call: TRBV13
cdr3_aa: ASSTRDRGQPNEQF

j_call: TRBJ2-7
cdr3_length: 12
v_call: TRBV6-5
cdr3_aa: ASSPAGGGGEQY

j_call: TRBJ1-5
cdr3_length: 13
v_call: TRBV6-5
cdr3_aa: ASSPQGYSNQPQH

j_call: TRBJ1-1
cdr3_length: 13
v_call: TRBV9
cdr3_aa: ASSVEKGLTTEAF

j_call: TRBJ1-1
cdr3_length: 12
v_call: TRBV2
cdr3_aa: ASSEVDSSGMAF

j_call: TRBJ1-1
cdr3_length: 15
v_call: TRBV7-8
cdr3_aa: ASSSSSRGAGNTEAF

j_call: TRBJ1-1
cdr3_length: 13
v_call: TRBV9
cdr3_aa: ASNRDGSFSAEAF

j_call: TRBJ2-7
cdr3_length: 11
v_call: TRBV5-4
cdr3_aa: ASSGGGGSEQY

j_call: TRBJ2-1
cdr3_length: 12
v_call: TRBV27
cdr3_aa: ASSLWGGDNEQF

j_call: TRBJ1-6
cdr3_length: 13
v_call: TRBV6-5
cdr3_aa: ASSRDPGHNSPLH

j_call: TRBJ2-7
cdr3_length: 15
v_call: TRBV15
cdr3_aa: ATSRVLVWSEPYEQY

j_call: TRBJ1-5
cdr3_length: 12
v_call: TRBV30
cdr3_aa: AWSGDNSNQPQH

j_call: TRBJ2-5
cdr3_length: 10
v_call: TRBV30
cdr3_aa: AWSAGLETQY

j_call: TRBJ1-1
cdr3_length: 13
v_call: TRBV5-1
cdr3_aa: ASSLEPTGNTEAF

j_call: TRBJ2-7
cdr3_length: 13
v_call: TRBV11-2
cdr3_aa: ASSLERGGTYEQY

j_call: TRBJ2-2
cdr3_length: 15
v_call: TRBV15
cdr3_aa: ATSRDRSGTNTGELF

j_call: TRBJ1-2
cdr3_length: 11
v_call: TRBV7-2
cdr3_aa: ASSIGAYYGYT

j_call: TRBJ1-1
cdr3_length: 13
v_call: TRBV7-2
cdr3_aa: ASSSLRDLDTEAF

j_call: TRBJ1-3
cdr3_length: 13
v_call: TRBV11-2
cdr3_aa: ASSLLGASGNTIY

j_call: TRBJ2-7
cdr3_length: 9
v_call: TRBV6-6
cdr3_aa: ASSTAYEQY

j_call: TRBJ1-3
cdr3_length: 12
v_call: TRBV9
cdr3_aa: ASSVDLPGNTIY

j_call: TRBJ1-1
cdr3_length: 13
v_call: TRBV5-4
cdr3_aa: ASSPAGGSNTEAF

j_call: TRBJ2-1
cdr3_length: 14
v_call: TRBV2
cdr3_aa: ASRPTTSGQYNEQF

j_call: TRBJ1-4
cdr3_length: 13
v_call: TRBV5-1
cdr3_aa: ASSLAPGRGEKLF